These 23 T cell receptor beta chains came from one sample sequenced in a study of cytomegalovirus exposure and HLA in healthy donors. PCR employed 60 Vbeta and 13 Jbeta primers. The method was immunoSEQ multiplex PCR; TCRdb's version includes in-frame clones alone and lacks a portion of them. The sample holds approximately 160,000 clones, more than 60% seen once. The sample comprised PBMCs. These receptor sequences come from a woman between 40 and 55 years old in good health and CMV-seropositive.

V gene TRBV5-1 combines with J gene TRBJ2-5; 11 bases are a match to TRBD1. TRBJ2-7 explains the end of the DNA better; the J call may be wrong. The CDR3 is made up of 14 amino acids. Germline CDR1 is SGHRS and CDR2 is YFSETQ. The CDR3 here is CASSRDRGAYEQYF. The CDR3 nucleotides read TGCGCCAGCAGCCGGGACAGGGGGGCCTACGAGCAGTACTTC.

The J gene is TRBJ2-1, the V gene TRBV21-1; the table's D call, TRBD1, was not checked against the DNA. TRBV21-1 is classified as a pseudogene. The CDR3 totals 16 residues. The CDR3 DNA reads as TGTGCCAGCAGCAAAGTTTCAGGGAGAAGGGGGTGTGAGCAGTTCTTC. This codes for CASSKVSGRRGCEQFF.

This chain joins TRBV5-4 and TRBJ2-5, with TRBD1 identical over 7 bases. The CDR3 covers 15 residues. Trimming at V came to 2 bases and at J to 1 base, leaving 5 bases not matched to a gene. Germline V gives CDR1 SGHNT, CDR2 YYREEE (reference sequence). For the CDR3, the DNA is TGTGCCAGCAGCTTACCGGGACAGATCCAAGAGACCCAGTACTTC. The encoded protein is CASSLPGQIQETQYF. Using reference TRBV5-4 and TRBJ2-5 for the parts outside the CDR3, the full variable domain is ETGVTQSPTHLIKTRGQQVTLRCSSQSGHNTVSWYQQALGQGPQFIFQYYREEENGRGNFPPRFSGLQFPNYSSELNVNALELDDSALYLCASSLPGQIQETQYFGPGTRLLVL.

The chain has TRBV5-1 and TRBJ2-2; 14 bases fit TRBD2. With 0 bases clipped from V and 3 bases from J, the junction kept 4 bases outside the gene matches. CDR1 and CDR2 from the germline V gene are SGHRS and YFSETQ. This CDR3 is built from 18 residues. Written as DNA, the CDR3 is TGCGCCAGCAGCTTGGAGGGACTAGCGGGGGCCTACACCGGGGAGCTGTTTTTT. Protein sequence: CASSLEGLAGAYTGELFF.

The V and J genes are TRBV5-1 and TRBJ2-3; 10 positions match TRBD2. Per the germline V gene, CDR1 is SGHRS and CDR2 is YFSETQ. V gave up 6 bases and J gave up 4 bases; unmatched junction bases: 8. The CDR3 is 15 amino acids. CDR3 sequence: CASNSAGGIADTQYF. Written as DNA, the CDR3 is TGCGCCAGCAACTCAGCGGGGGGGATCGCAGATACGCAGTATTTT.

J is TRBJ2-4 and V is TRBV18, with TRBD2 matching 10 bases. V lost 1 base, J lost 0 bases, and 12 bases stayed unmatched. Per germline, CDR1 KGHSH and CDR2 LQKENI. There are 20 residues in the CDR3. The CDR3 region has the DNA TGTGCCAGCTCACCACTCCCTAGCGGGGGCGCCGACTTAGCCAAAAACATTCAGTACTTC. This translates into CASSPLPSGGADLAKNIQYF.

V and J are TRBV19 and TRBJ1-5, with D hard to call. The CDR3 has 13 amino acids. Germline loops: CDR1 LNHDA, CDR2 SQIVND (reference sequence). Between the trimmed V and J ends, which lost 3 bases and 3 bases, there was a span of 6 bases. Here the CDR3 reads CASSIEFNQPQHF. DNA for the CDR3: TGTGCCAGTAGTATTGAGTTCAATCAGCCCCAGCATTTT.

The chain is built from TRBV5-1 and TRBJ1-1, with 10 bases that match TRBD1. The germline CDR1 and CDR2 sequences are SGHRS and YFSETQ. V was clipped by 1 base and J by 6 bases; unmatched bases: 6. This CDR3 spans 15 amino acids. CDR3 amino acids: CASSLPGTGESEAFF. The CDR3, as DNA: TGCGCCAGCAGCTTGCCGGGGACAGGGGAGTCTGAAGCTTTCTTT.

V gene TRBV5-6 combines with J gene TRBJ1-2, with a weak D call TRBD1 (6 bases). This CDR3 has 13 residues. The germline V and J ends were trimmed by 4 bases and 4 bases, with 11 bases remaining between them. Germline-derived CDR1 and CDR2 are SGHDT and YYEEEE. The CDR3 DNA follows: TGTGCCAGCAGCCCCGCAGGGGCCTATGGCTACACCTTC. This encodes CASSPAGAYGYTF.

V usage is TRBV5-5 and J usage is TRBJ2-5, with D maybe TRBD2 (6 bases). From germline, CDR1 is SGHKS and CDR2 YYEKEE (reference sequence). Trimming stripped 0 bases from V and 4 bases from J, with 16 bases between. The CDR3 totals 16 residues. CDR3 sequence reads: CASSLGALLAVETQYF. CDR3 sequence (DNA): TGTGCCAGCAGCTTGGGGGCCCTACTAGCCGTAGAGACCCAGTACTTC.

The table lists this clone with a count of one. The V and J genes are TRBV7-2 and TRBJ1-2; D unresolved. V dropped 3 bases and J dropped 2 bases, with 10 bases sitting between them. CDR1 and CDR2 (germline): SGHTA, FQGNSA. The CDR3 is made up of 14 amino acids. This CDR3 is CASSFYQANYGYTF. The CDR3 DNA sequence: TGTGCCAGCAGCTTTTACCAGGCAAACTATGGCTACACCTTC.

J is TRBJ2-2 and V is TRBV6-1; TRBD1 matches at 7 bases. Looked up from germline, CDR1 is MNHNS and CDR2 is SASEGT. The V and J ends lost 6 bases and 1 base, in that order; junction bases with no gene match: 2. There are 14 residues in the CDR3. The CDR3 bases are TGTGCCAGCAGCAGGACAGGGAACACCGGGGAGCTGTTTTTT. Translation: CASSRTGNTGELFF.

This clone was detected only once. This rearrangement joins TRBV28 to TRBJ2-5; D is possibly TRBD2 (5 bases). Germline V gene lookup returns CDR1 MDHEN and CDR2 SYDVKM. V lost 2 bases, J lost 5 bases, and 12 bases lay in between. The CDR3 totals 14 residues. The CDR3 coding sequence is TGTGCCAGCAGTTTAGCGGCTAGCTGGGAGACCCAGTACTTC. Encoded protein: CASSLAASWETQYF.

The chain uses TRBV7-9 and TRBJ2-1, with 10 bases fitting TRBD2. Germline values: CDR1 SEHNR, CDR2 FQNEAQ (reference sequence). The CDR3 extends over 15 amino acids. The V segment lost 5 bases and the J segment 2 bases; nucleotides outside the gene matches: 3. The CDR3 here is CASSLSGGTYNEQFF. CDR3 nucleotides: TGTGCCAGCAGCCTTAGCGGGGGGACCTACAATGAGCAGTTCTTC.

The CDR3 sequence: CASSFLGEQYF. In nucleotides, the CDR3 is TGTGCCAGCAGCTTCCTCGGCGAGCAGTACTTC. The genes are TRBV7-9 and TRBJ2-7; D is undetermined. The CDR3 has 11 residues. Per germline, CDR1 SEHNR and CDR2 FQNEAQ (reference sequence). The V end lost 3 bases, the J end lost 6 bases, and 6 bases lay between the germline ends.

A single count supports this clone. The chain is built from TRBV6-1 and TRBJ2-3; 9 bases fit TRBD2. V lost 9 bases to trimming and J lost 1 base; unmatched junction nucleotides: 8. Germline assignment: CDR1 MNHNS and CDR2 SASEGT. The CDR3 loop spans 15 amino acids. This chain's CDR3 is CASSGVAGGTDTQYF. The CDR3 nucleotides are TGTGCCAGTAGCGGAGTAGCGGGGGGCACAGATACGCAGTATTTT.

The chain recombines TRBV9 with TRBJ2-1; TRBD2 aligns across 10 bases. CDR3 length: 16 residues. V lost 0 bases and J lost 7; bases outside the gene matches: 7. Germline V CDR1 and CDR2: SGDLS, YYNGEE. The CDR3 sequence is CASSVGAGGSINEQFF. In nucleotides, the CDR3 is TGTGCCAGCAGCGTAGGAGCGGGGGGGAGTATTAATGAGCAGTTCTTC.

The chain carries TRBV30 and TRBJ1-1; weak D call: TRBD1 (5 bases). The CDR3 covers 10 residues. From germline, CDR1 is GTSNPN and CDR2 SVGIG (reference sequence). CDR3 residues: CAARGDRAFF. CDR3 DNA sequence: TGTGCGGCACGGGGGGACCGAGCTTTCTTT.

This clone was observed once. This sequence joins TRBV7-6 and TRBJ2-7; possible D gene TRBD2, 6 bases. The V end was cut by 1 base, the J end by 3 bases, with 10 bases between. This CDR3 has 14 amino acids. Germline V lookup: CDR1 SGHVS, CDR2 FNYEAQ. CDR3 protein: CASSLGTGSYEQYF. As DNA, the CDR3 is TGTGCCAGCAGCTTAGGGACCGGGAGCTACGAGCAGTACTTC.

The CDR3 nucleotides are TGTGCCAGCAGTTGGTATCCTAGCGGGGGGTCTAGCACAGATACGCAGTATTTT. This codes for CASSWYPSGGSSTDTQYF. The rearrangement uses TRBV28 and TRBJ2-3; TRBD2 agrees at 11 bases. This CDR3 region has 18 residues. Germline values: CDR1 MDHEN, CDR2 SYDVKM. Trimming took 4 bases from V and 0 from J; bases not matched to a gene: 9.

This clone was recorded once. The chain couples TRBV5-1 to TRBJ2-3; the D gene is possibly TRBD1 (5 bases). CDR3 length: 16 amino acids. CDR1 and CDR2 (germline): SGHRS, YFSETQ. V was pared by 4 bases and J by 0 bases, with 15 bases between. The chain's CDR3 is CASSPRAGSSTDTQYF. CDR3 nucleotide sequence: TGCGCCAGCAGCCCCCGGGCAGGGTCTAGCACAGATACGCAGTATTTT.

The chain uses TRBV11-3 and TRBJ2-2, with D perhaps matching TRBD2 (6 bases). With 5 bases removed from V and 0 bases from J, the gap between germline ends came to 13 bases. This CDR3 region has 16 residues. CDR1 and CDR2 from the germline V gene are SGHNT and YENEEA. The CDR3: CASSQGAGTNTGELFF. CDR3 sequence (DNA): TGTGCCAGCAGCCAAGGCGCGGGGACGAACACCGGGGAGCTGTTTTTT.

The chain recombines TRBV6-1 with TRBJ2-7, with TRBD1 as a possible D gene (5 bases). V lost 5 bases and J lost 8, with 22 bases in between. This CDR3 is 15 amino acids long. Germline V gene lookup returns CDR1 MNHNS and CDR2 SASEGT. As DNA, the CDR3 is TGTGCCAGCAGTTCAGATAGCAGGGTTTTAGGGAAGCAGTACTTC. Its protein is CASSSDSRVLGKQYF.